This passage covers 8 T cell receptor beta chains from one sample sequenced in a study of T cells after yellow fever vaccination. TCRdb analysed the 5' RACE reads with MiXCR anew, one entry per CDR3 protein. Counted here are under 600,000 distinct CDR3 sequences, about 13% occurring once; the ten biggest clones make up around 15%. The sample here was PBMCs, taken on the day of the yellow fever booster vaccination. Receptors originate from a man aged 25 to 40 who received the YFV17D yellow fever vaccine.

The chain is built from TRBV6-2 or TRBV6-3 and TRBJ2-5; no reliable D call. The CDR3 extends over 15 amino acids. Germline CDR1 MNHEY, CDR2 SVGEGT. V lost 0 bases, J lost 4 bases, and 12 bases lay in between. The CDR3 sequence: CASSYSSPFAETQYF. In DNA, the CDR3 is TGTGCCAGCAGTTACTCGAGCCCGTTTGCAGAGACCCAGTACTTC.

The CDR3 loop reads CASSVGQNYGYTF. The DNA for the CDR3 is TGCGCCAGCAGCGTCGGACAGAACTATGGCTACACCTTC. This chain joins TRBV5-1 and TRBJ1-2; maybe TRBD1 (6 bases). The CDR3 is 13 amino acids. Germline loops: CDR1 SGHRS, CDR2 YFSETQ. The germline V and J ends were trimmed by 4 bases and 2 bases, with 9 bases remaining between them. Full variable domain (missing parts from reference TRBV5-1 and TRBJ1-2): KAGVTQTPRYLIKTRGQQVTLSCSPISGHRSVSWYQQTPGQGLQFLFEYFSETQRNKGNFPGRFSGRQFSNSRSEMNVSTLELGDSALYLCASSVGQNYGYTFGSGTRLTVV.

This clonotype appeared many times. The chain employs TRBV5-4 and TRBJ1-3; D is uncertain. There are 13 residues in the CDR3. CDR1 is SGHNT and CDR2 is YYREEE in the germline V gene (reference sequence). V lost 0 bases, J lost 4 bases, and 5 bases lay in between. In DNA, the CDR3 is TGTGCCAGCAGCTTGGCTGGGGGAAACACCATATATTTT. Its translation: CASSLAGGNTIYF.

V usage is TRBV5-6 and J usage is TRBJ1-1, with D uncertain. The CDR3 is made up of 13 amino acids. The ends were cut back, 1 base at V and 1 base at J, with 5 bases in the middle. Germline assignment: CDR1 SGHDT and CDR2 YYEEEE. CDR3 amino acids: CASSLKPNTEAFF. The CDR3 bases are TGTGCCAGCAGCTTGAAACCGAACACTGAAGCTTTCTTT.

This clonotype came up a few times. CDR3 region: CASSRLVSGKTDTQYF. The CDR3 coding sequence is TGCGCCAGCAGCCGCTTGGTTAGCGGGAAAACAGATACGCAGTATTTT. V is TRBV4-3 and J is TRBJ2-3; 8 nucleotides agree with TRBD2. This CDR3 region has 16 residues. V lost 4 bases, J lost 3 bases, and 9 bases stayed unmatched. Germline CDR1 LGHNA, CDR2 YSLEER.

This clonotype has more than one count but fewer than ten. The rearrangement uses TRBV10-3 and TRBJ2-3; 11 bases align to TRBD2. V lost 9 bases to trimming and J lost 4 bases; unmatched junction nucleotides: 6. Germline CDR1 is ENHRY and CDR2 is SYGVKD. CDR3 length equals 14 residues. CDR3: CAMRPTSGADTQYF. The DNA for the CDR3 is TGTGCCATGAGACCGACTAGCGGGGCAGATACGCAGTATTTT.

The CDR3 sequence: CASSESQGLYTDTQYF. For the CDR3, the DNA is TGTGCCAGCAGTGAATCACAGGGGTTGTACACAGATACGCAGTATTTT. The V and J genes are TRBV25-1 and TRBJ2-3; 7 positions agree with TRBD1. The V gene end was trimmed by 1 base and the J gene end by 2 bases; junction bases not matched to a gene: 6. This CDR3 region has 16 residues. The germline V gene encodes CDR1 MGHDK and CDR2 SYGVNS.

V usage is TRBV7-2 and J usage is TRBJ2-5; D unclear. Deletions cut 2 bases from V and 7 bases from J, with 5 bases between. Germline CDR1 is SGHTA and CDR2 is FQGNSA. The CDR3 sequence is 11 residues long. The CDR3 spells CASSLQRTQYF. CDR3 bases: TGTGCCAGCAGCTTACAGAGGACCCAGTACTTC.